This T cell receptor beta chain appears in the sequencing data of a study of vaccination and CD4 T cells after COVID-19. The study sequenced cultured CD4+ T cell DNA using the Oncomine TCR Beta short-read assay. TCRdb passed the PCR reads through MiXCR, listing each CDR3 protein once. The sample has about 13,000 distinct CDR3 sequences; roughly 44% are singletons. Treatment denoted: approximately nine-day PBMC culture with coronavirus spike peptide pools or control peptides (ViraFEST assay). Antigen-specific T cells were expanded with peptide pools by ViraFEST, and TCRs were then sequenced. CDR1 is MNHEY, CDR2 SMNVEV, per germline (reference sequence). V was pared by 3 bases and J by 3 bases, with 8 bases between. This CDR3 has 13 amino acids. Overall study results and limits: SARS-CoV-2-reactive clonotypes rose nonsignificantly, with the median going from approximately 21 to 40.

On this clonotype: Its antigen is unidentified.

The rearrangement uses TRBV27 and TRBJ2-5; D is perhaps TRBD2 (5 bases). This sequence was found in a human donor who had recovered from COVID-19. The specimen was CD4+ T cells from blood, cultured in vitro. Written as DNA, the CDR3 is TGTGCCAGCAGTTTGGACTTCAAAGAGACCCAGTACTTC. Its protein is CASSLDFKETQYF.